This TCR delta chain was recorded in a study of Vδ1+ human thymocytes. Study-wide points: Highly polyclonal TRG and TRD repertoires with Gaussian CDR3 length distributions appeared in thymus. Thymic delta-chain repertoires held approximately 20% Vdelta2 sequences and few Vdelta3, despite high sort purity.

Sorted Vdelta1+ thymocytes were roughly 98% to 99.6% pure. Sequences come from RNA converted to cDNA by reverse transcription. Pooled V-gene forward primers with one constant-region reverse primer generated the CDR3 amplicons by multiplex PCR. TCRdb re-called the multiplex PCR reads with CATT. The sample yields 20,000 to 25,000 delta-chain clones, 7.5% to 9% seen once. This clone has only a few counts. The antigen remains undetermined. Losses at the gene ends were 3 bases for V and 1 base for J; bases not matched to a gene: 17. The CDR3 covers 21 residues. From germline, CDR1 is TSWWSYY and CDR2 QGS. The sample consisted of Vdelta1+ gamma-delta thymocytes from the thymus. Subset noted: FACS-sorted CD3+ TCRalphabeta- TCRVdelta1+ TCRVdelta2- thymocytes. The TCR originated in a child under three years old who had congenital heart surgery. The chain combines TRDV1 with TRDJ1; 13 positions match TRDD3. CDR3 in DNA: TGTGCTCTTGGGGACAGACTGGGGGATACGCGTTCTTACGTCTCCACCGATAAACTCATCTTT. Amino acid sequence: CALGDRLGDTRSYVSTDKLIF.